This T cell receptor beta chain was identified in a study of T cells expressing NK-cell markers. Reanalyzing the 5' RACE reads, TCRdb keeps one entry per CDR3 protein, without DNA. The sample's table shows some 280,000 distinct CDR3 sequences. Germline V gives CDR1 SGHRS, CDR2 YFSETQ. The CDR3 is 11 residues long. This rearrangement joins TRBV5-1 to TRBJ2-3. This TCR was recovered from a man between 18 and 35 years old in good health. Material: blood T cells: a sorted CD56 or NKG2C T cell subset, CD4+ or CD8+ T cells, or bulk PBMC T cells (not recorded which). The CDR3 here is CASSDLNTQYF.